One and the same sample provided the 19 T cell receptor beta chains below, sequenced in a study of blood T cell repertoires in COVID-19. Assay used: immunoSEQ multiplex PCR; TCRdb lists only in-frame clones, some missing. The data hold approximately 670,000 clones, with about 87% observed a single time. Material: peripheral blood. The receptors were gathered from a woman between 18 and 30 years old with acute or convalescent COVID-19.

The V gene is TRBV30, the J gene TRBJ2-6, with a weak D call TRBD1 (6 bases). Trimming stripped 2 bases from V and 1 base from J, with 12 bases between. Germline V gives CDR1 GTSNPN, CDR2 SVGIG (reference sequence). There are 16 residues in the CDR3. CDR3 DNA: TGTGCCTGGAGTTTAACAGGGACATCTGGGGCCAACGTCCTGACTTTC. Protein sequence: CAWSLTGTSGANVLTF.

The V and J genes are TRBV9 and TRBJ2-3, with 7 nucleotides matching TRBD2. The germline gives CDR1 SGDLS, CDR2 YYNGEE. V was clipped by 0 bases and J by 2 bases; unmatched bases: 6. The CDR3 has 16 amino acids. CDR3 region: CASSVDGGDYTDTQYF. In DNA form, the CDR3 reads TGTGCCAGCAGCGTAGACGGCGGGGACTACACAGATACGCAGTATTTT. The entire variable domain, with the rest obtained from reference TRBV9 and TRBJ2-3, is as follows: DSGVTQTPKHLITATGQRVTLRCSPRSGDLSVYWYQQSLDQGLQFLIQYYNGEERAKGNILERFSAQQFPDLHSELNLSSLELGDSALYFCASSVDGGDYTDTQYFGPGTRLTVL.

J is TRBJ1-2 and V is TRBV3-1 (or the pseudogene TRBV3-2); D is undetermined. The CDR3 is 15 residues long. V lost 4 bases and J 4 bases, leaving 16 bases between the germline ends. Germline V CDR1 and CDR2: LGHDT, YNNKEL (reference sequence). The CDR3 region is CASSRNPIPGYGYTF. In DNA form, the CDR3 reads TGTGCCAGCAGCCGCAACCCGATCCCAGGCTATGGCTACACCTTC.

This rearrangement joins TRBV19 to TRBJ1-2; TRBD1 aligns across 8 bases. V lost 3 bases, J lost 5 bases, and 5 bases stayed unmatched. Germline V gene sequence: CDR1 LNHDA, CDR2 SQIVND (reference sequence). The CDR3 is 14 residues long. The CDR3 DNA follows: TGTGCCAGTAGTATTGACAGGGGTAGTTATGGCTACACCTTC. Translating it yields CASSIDRGSYGYTF.

V and J are TRBV12-3 or TRBV12-4 and TRBJ1-2, with a weak D call TRBD1 (6 bases). V lost 7 bases and J lost 4, with 13 bases in between. CDR3 length: 13 amino acids. The CDR3 reads CASTIGGGYGYTF. The CDR3 DNA is TGTGCCAGCACCATAGGGGGGGGCTATGGCTACACCTTC.

The CDR3 here is CAWSVPDRGGTEAFF. DNA for the CDR3: TGTGCCTGGAGTGTCCCGGACAGGGGGGGCACTGAAGCTTTCTTT. V and J are TRBV30 and TRBJ1-1; 10 nucleotides align to TRBD1. Germline V gives CDR1 GTSNPN, CDR2 SVGIG (reference sequence). This CDR3 has 15 amino acids. J was trimmed by 4 bases and V by 0 bases; bases with no gene match: 5.

The rearrangement uses TRBV4-3 and TRBJ2-7; D remains unclear. Trimming took 0 bases from V and 3 from J, leaving 21 bases between them. The CDR3 contains 18 residues. Looked up from germline, CDR1 is LGHNA and CDR2 is YSLEER. The CDR3 reads CASSQDLRPTRLLYEQYF. CDR3 nucleotide sequence: TGCGCCAGCAGCCAAGATCTTAGGCCAACCCGACTGCTCTACGAGCAGTACTTC.

This chain links TRBV4-2 with TRBJ2-7, with TRBD2 as a possible D gene (6 bases). Looked up from germline, CDR1 is LGHNA and CDR2 is YNFKEQ. V shed 0 bases and J shed 3 bases, with 15 bases lying between them. This CDR3 spans 16 amino acids. The CDR3 loop reads CASSQDTGTGVYEQYF. Here the CDR3 DNA reads TGTGCCAGCAGCCAAGATACCGGGACGGGGGTCTACGAGCAGTACTTC.

This clone has a single count. The chain recombines TRBV5-1 with TRBJ1-2; D is perhaps TRBD1 (5 bases). The V and J ends lost 3 bases and 5 bases respectively, with 11 bases between them. In germline, CDR1 is SGHRS, CDR2 YFSETQ. This CDR3 has 13 residues. CDR3 nucleotide sequence: TGCGCCAGCAGCTCCAGGGTTGGGTATGGCTACACCTTC. Encoded protein: CASSSRVGYGYTF.

The chain joins TRBV24-1 to TRBJ2-7; perhaps TRBD1 as D (6 bases). CDR3 size: 16 residues. V was pared by 4 bases and J by 2 bases, with 17 bases between. Germline V gene lookup returns CDR1 KGHDR and CDR2 SFDVKD. The CDR3 spells CATSDSGTLRPYEQYF. The CDR3 nucleotides are TGTGCCACCAGTGACTCCGGGACACTCCGACCCTACGAGCAGTACTTC.

The rearrangement links TRBV18 to TRBJ1-2; 7 positions agree with TRBD1. Germline V gene lookup returns CDR1 KGHSH and CDR2 LQKENI. The CDR3 covers 16 residues. Trimming took 1 base from V and 1 from J; bases not matched to a gene: 6. The CDR3 DNA reads as TGTGCCAGCTCACCACTTGAGGGGGCTCATAACTATGGCTACACCTTC. Protein product: CASSPLEGAHNYGYTF.

This chain joins TRBV24-1 and TRBJ2-7; TRBD2 matches 7 bases. V was pared by 5 bases and J by 7 bases, with 1 base of the junction left unmatched. The length of the CDR3 is 11 residues. Germline V gene data show CDR1 as KGHDR and CDR2 as SFDVKD. The DNA for the CDR3 is TGTGCCACCAGTGCTAGCGGTGAGCAGTACTTC. Translated: CATSASGEQYF.

The chain uses TRBV27 and TRBJ1-1, with TRBD1 matching 9 bases. Trimming removed 2 bases from V and 6 bases from J; junction bases left unmatched: 1. The CDR3 length is 13 residues. Germline V lookup: CDR1 MNHEY, CDR2 SMNVEV (reference sequence). The CDR3: CASSLRQGAEAFF. The DNA for the CDR3 is TGTGCCAGCAGTTTACGACAGGGGGCTGAAGCTTTCTTT.

V gene TRBV5-6 combines with J gene TRBJ2-5; 7 nucleotides align to TRBD1. This CDR3 is 14 amino acids long. V gave up 4 bases and J gave up 4 bases; unmatched junction bases: 7. The germline CDR1 and CDR2 sequences are SGHDT and YYEEEE. CDR3 sequence (DNA): TGTGCCAGCAGCCGAGACAGGGTTGCAGAGACCCAGTACTTC. Translation gives CASSRDRVAETQYF.

This chain joins TRBV7-2 and TRBJ2-7, with D tentatively TRBD1 (6 bases). This CDR3 spans 14 amino acids. V was clipped by 2 bases and J by 4 bases, with 12 bases between them. Germline assignment: CDR1 SGHTA and CDR2 FQGNSA. Here the CDR3 reads CASSLPGTSYEQYF. The CDR3 bases are TGTGCCAGCAGCTTACCCGGGACAAGTTACGAGCAGTACTTC.

V gene TRBV24-1 combines with J gene TRBJ2-7; TRBD2 is a possible D gene (6 bases). V gave up 3 bases and J gave up 0 bases, with 11 bases separating them. Germline CDR1 reads KGHDR; CDR2 reads SFDVKD. The CDR3 totals 15 residues. The CDR3 DNA follows: TGTGCCACCAGTGATCCCGGGAGTAACTCCTACGAGCAGTACTTC. Translation: CATSDPGSNSYEQYF.

The chain uses TRBV27 and TRBJ2-5; D remains ambiguous. This CDR3 comprises 13 residues. The germline gives CDR1 MNHEY, CDR2 SMNVEV (reference sequence). V shed 7 bases and J shed 2 bases, with 11 bases lying between them. CDR3 sequence: CASKRQNQETQYF. The CDR3 DNA reads as TGTGCCAGCAAGCGCCAAAATCAAGAGACCCAGTACTTC.

V gene TRBV12-5 combines with J gene TRBJ2-7; 7 positions match TRBD1. The CDR3 length is 19 residues. J lost 2 bases, V lost 6 bases, and 22 bases had no gene match. Germline V lookup: CDR1 LGHNT, CDR2 FRNRAP. The CDR3 reads CASGEWDRPLTSTTYEQYF. Here the CDR3 DNA reads TGTGCTAGTGGCGAGTGGGACAGACCATTAACTTCTACCACCTACGAGCAGTACTTC.

The chain has TRBV7-2 and TRBJ2-7, with 12 bases lining up with TRBD2. V dropped 5 bases and J dropped 6; count of bases not matched to a gene: 8. Germline CDR1 SGHTA, CDR2 FQGNSA. The CDR3 runs to 15 residues. DNA of the CDR3: TGTGCCAGCAGCCCACGGACTAGCGGGGCCTTCGAGCAGTACTTC. This sequence encodes CASSPRTSGAFEQYF.